The T cell receptor beta chain described here comes from a study of patients and donors after allogeneic stem cell transplantation. This CDR3 has 16 amino acids. The ends were cut back, 2 bases at V and 4 bases at J, with 14 bases in the middle. In germline, CDR1 is LGHNA, CDR2 YNFKEQ. Using its own MiXCR run on the RT-PCR reads, TCRdb lists one record per CDR3 protein. Among 95,000 to 120,000 distinct CDR3 sequences, around 33% were seen once, and the ten largest hold 27%. This clonotype was observed a handful of times. What was sequenced was blood, either unsorted or a sorted T cell fraction (not recorded which). This clonotype was sampled from a human donor who was either an allogeneic HSCT recipient or a stem cell or donor lymphocyte infusion donor (not recorded which). It is not recorded whose cells these are; they may come from a transplant donor. The chain recombines TRBV4-2 with TRBJ2-2; D is unclear. In nucleotides, the CDR3 is TGTGCCAGCAGCCAAAGCGAACCGCGTTTCACCGGGGAGCTGTTTTTT. Protein sequence: CASSQSEPRFTGELFF.